Included here is one TCR beta chain sequence, with context. There is no known antigen for this receptor. No quality values exist for individual bases; no much larger clone is one base distant. The study deep-sequenced TCR repertoires of sorted CD4+ and CD8+ blood T cells from severe aplastic anemia patients and healthy subjects. Ficoll-Paque density gradient centrifugation was used to isolate peripheral blood mononuclear cells. Before DNA extraction, CD4+ and CD8+ T cells were sorted by FACS or by magnetic beads. Per the germline V gene (reference sequence), DFQATT is the CDR1 and SNEGSKA is the CDR2. Ends trimmed: V by 0 bases, J by 8 bases; bases unmatched to a gene: 14. The CDR3 numbers 16 residues from cysteine through phenylalanine. Only CDR3 DNA remains: 48 bases, in frame from the first base. The source of the sample is a study of CD8+CD57+ T cells in acquired aplastic anemia (dated by TCRdb to 2017 to 2018). With regard to the full study: A mean of 3.2 ug of DNA, ranging from about 0.19 to 27.4 ug, was extracted from sorted CD4+ and CD8+ cells. Mean read counts for healthy donor samples were 9 million to 10.8 million for CD4+ cells and about 12 million for CD8+ cells. Results the study describes overall, beyond this receptor: Fewer than 30 CD8+ CDR3 sequences were found in both patients and controls but appeared to be highly expressed in patients and within the immunodominant clones of the patients. CD8+ Simpson's diversity did not differ significantly between patients and healthy controls (P=0.060).

TCR beta VDJ combination and CDR3 sequence profiling used genomic DNA as the template. An Illumina HiSeq 2000 was used for TCR repertoire sequencing. The authors' pipeline ran thus. TRBV/TRBJ rearrangement plots, CDR3 size and DJ length profiles, and Simpson's diversity index were used to assess repertoires. Whichever DNA sequence was most abundant in the deep sequencing data was defined as the immunodominant clone. CDR3 amino acid sequences were checked for sharing across subjects and were also compared against the VDJdb database and published repertoires. The raw public reads went through TCRdb reprocessing: fastp at Q25, MiXCR clone calling, in-frame beta chains kept. Duplicate CDR3 protein sequences are folded into a single record with the most common DNA and genes. TCRdb's processing, not the study's, gives the V and J calls here. This sample comprises 200,000 to 250,000 distinct CDR3 sequences, 30% to 40% of them detected only once. The biggest ten clones account for 1.1% of the sample.

The receptor's source is a human donor in good health, serving as a control. Recombination connected TRBV20-1 to TRBJ1-2, with 8 bases in between that match TRBD1. The sequencing sample was made of sorted CD4+, CD8+, or CD8+CD57+ T cells (not recorded which) from PBMCs. The CDR3 loop reads CSARDPVTAGQGGYTF. The DNA sequence is as follows: TGCAGTGCTAGAGATCCGGTCACCGCAGGACAGGGAGGCTACACCTTC.